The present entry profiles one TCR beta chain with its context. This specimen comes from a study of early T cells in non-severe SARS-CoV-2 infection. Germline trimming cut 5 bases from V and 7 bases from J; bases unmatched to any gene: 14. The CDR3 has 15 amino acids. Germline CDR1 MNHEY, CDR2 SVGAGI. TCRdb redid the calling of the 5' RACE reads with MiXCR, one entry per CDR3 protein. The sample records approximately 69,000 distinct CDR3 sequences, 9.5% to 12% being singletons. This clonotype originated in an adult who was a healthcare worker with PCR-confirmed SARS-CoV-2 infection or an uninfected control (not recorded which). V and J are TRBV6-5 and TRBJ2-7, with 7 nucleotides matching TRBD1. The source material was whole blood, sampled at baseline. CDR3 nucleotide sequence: TGTGCCAGCAGTGTAGGAAACAGGGGTCTGGGTGAGCAGTACTTC. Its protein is CASSVGNRGLGEQYF.